This record concerns one T cell receptor beta chain sequence. The entry originates in a study of blood T cell repertoires in COVID-19. Across the whole study: The samples span acute and convalescent COVID-19 from the United States, Italy and Spain.

Participants were aged about 18 to 100 years, lived in 24 US areas, and enrolled virtually. Participants had their cohort set by participant-reported clinical history. Two negative PCRs, clearance, or symptom resolution had been documented for recovered Cohort 3 donors. Germline lookup yields CDR1 SEHNR and CDR2 FQNEAQ (reference sequence). This CDR3 contains 12 residues. The V gene lost 8 bases and the J gene lost 8 bases, with 12 bases spanning the gap. Profiling relied on immunoSEQ multiplex PCR, and the TCRdb table lists in-frame clones only, not all of them. Here the sample spans 200,000 to 250,000 clones, 84% being singletons.

This sequence originates from a man aged 55 to 70 who had recovered from COVID-19. This sequence joins TRBV7-9 and TRBJ1-4; D unresolved. The sample was PBMCs or T cells enriched from blood (not recorded which). In nucleotides, the CDR3 is TGTGCCAGCGTCAGCCTCGGGGAAAAACTGTTTTTT. Translation: CASVSLGEKLFF.